The 21 T cell receptor beta chains presented below share a single source sample, sequenced in a study of blood T cell repertoires in COVID-19 (dated by TCRdb to between 2020 and 2021). Library method: the immunoSEQ multiplex PCR assay. This immuneACCESS table, as held by TCRdb, lists in-frame sequences with V and J called but not all clones. Of the missing ones, under half trace to an unresolved V gene in checked studies; the others have no known cause. The sample includes some 100,000 clones, with 81% observed a single time. 10% of the sample is in the top ten clones. Sequencing was done on a sample of peripheral blood. The receptors stem from a human donor in a cohort sampled during active COVID-19.

This chain links TRBV19 with TRBJ2-7, with 7 nucleotides matching TRBD1. V trimming: 6 bases; J trimming: 2 bases; junction bases outside the gene matches: 7. Per the germline V gene, CDR1 is LNHDA and CDR2 is SQIVND (reference sequence). The CDR3 spans 14 residues. CDR3 amino acids: CASSTRDSTYEQYF. The CDR3 nucleotides read TGTGCCAGTAGCACCCGGGACAGCACCTACGAGCAGTACTTC.

Only a few counts were recorded for this clone. J is TRBJ2-5 and V is TRBV5-6, with TRBD1 matching over 12 bases. The CDR3 is 16 amino acids. V was pared by 4 bases and J by 5 bases, with 9 bases of the junction left unmatched. CDR1 SGHDT and CDR2 YYEEEE come from the germline V gene. For the CDR3, the DNA is TGTGCCAGCAGCCGTTTGGGGACAGGGGGCGCGGAGACCCAGTACTTC. As protein: CASSRLGTGGAETQYF.

This chain uses TRBV2 with TRBJ1-1; D might be TRBD1 (6 bases). Trimming left V 2 bases short and J 0 bases short, with 10 bases between. Germline values: CDR1 SNHLY, CDR2 FYNNEI. There are 15 residues in the CDR3. The CDR3 loop reads CASSEKQGLNTEAFF. CDR3 DNA: TGTGCCAGCAGTGAAAAGCAGGGGTTGAACACTGAAGCTTTCTTT.

The J gene is TRBJ2-3, the V gene TRBV18; D is perhaps TRBD2 (5 bases). Trimming left V 0 bases short and J 1 base short, with 8 bases between. The CDR3 runs to 15 residues. The germline V gene has CDR1 KGHSH and CDR2 LQKENI. Here the CDR3 DNA reads TGTGCCAGCTCACCACCATCGAGGGGCACAGATACGCAGTATTTT. This sequence encodes CASSPPSRGTDTQYF. The variable domain in full, completed from reference TRBV18 and TRBJ2-3, reads NAGVMQNPRHLVRRRGQEARLRCSPMKGHSHVYWYRQLPEEGLKFMVYLQKENIIDESGMPKERFSAEFPKEGPSILRIQQVVRGDSAAYFCASSPPSRGTDTQYFGPGTRLTVL.

The V call is TRBV6-2 or TRBV6-3, the J call TRBJ2-1, with 8 bases that match TRBD2. Unmatched junction bases numbered 10, after V lost 6 bases and J lost 3 bases. Germline CDR1 reads MNHEY; CDR2 reads SVGEGT. CDR3 length equals 16 residues. The DNA of the CDR3 is TGTGCCAGCAGCCCTCAGAGCGGGAGTCTCTACAATGAGCAGTTCTTC. It encodes CASSPQSGSLYNEQFF.

The gene calls are TRBV9 and TRBJ2-2; D unresolved. CDR1 and CDR2 (germline): SGDLS, YYNGEE. The CDR3 contains 12 residues. V was trimmed by 5 bases and J by 6 bases, leaving 8 bases between them. The CDR3 reads CASSIFAGELFF. CDR3 DNA sequence: TGTGCCAGCAGTATATTTGCCGGGGAGCTGTTTTTT.

The chain combines TRBV5-1 with TRBJ2-2; 9 nucleotides agree with TRBD1. The CDR3 covers 17 residues. Germline V gene data show CDR1 as SGHRS and CDR2 as YFSETQ. Germline trimming cut 5 bases from V and 1 base from J; bases unmatched to any gene: 9. The CDR3 protein is CASRPRTGDGNTGELFF. The CDR3 DNA reads as TGCGCCAGCAGACCCAGGACAGGGGATGGGAACACCGGGGAGCTGTTTTTT. Full variable domain (rest looked up from reference TRBV5-1 and TRBJ2-2): KAGVTQTPRYLIKTRGQQVTLSCSPISGHRSVSWYQQTPGQGLQFLFEYFSETQRNKGNFPGRFSGRQFSNSRSEMNVSTLELGDSALYLCASRPRTGDGNTGELFFGEGSRLTVL.

The V and J genes are TRBV4-2 and TRBJ1-3; tentative D call: TRBD1 (6 bases). The V end lost 0 bases, the J end lost 3 bases, and 15 bases lay between the germline ends. The V gene's germline CDR1 is LGHNA and CDR2 YNFKEQ. This CDR3 spans 17 amino acids. The CDR3 spells CASSQDRRGANGNTIYF. The DNA of the CDR3 is TGTGCCAGCAGCCAAGATCGGCGGGGGGCGAATGGAAACACCATATATTTT.

CDR3 region: CASSQDEQDYGYTF. In nucleotides, the CDR3 is TGCGCCAGCAGCCAAGATGAGCAGGATTATGGCTACACCTTC. The chain joins TRBV4-3 to TRBJ1-2; D not certain. V was trimmed by 0 bases and J by 5 bases, leaving 10 bases between them. CDR1 is LGHNA and CDR2 is YSLEER in the germline V gene. There are 14 residues in the CDR3.

In DNA, the CDR3 is TGTGCCAGCAGCTTAGAGCAGGGCCGCTCCTACGAGCAGTACTTC. Residues: CASSLEQGRSYEQYF. The chain combines TRBV11-1 with TRBJ2-7; maybe TRBD1 (5 bases). This CDR3 comprises 15 residues. Germline CDR1 and CDR2: SGHAT and FQDESV (reference sequence). The V gene lost 1 base and the J gene lost 0 bases, with 10 bases spanning the gap.

The gene calls are TRBV6-5 and TRBJ1-1; 10 positions agree with TRBD1. This CDR3 contains 15 residues. With V trimmed by 2 bases and J by 4 bases, 4 bases remained unmatched. The germline CDR1 and CDR2 sequences are MNHEY and SVGAGI. As DNA, the CDR3 is TGTGCCAGCAGTTACGTGGACAGGGGGGGCACTGAAGCTTTCTTT. Translation: CASSYVDRGGTEAFF.

This sequence joins TRBV28 and TRBJ1-5; no reliable D call. This CDR3 contains 11 residues. V was clipped by 5 bases and J by 4 bases, with 3 bases between them. Germline CDR1 reads MDHEN; CDR2 reads SYDVKM. The CDR3 loop reads CASSQNQPQHF. Written as DNA, the CDR3 is TGTGCCAGCAGTCAAAATCAGCCCCAGCATTTT.

This chain links TRBV3-1 (or the pseudogene TRBV3-2) with TRBJ1-1, with a possible D match to TRBD1 (5 bases). Trimming took off 3 bases at V and 3 bases at J, with 14 bases between the two ends. The CDR3 extends over 15 amino acids. Germline V gives CDR1 LGHDT, CDR2 YNNKEL (reference sequence). In DNA form, the CDR3 reads TGTGCCAGCAGCCATCGGACAACGCTTCACACTGAAGCTTTCTTT. Translating it yields CASSHRTTLHTEAFF.

The V gene is TRBV6-5, the J gene TRBJ1-2; the match to TRBD1 covers 7 bases. The CDR3 has 14 residues. Per germline, CDR1 MNHEY and CDR2 SVGAGI. V shed 7 bases and J 1 base; nucleotides not matched to a gene: 6. The CDR3 DNA sequence: TGTGCCAGCAAAACAGGGGACGGTAACTATGGCTACACCTTC. It translates to CASKTGDGNYGYTF.

This chain links TRBV6-2 or TRBV6-3 with TRBJ2-7; a possible D gene is TRBD1 (6 bases). The CDR3 is made up of 14 amino acids. The V gene's germline CDR1 is MNHEY and CDR2 SVGEGT. Trimming took 2 bases from V and 4 from J, leaving 12 bases between them. The CDR3 protein is CASSYDTGKYEQYF. CDR3 DNA: TGTGCCAGCAGTTACGATACAGGGAAGTACGAGCAGTACTTC.

The chain employs TRBV6-5 and TRBJ1-3, with no clear D. This CDR3 contains 16 residues. V shed 0 bases and J shed 0 bases, with 9 bases lying between them. CDR1 MNHEY and CDR2 SVGAGI come from the germline V gene. CDR3 in amino acids: CASSYSEAGSGNTIYF. In nucleotides, the CDR3 is TGTGCCAGCAGTTACTCAGAGGCCGGCTCTGGAAACACCATATATTTT.

The chain carries TRBV9 and TRBJ1-5; unclear D gene. The length of the CDR3 is 14 residues. Germline CDR1 SGDLS, CDR2 YYNGEE. Trimming removed 0 bases from V and 6 bases from J, with 10 bases in between. The CDR3 DNA reads TGTGCCAGCAGCGTAGCCGGGTATGGTCAGCCCCAGCATTTT. Translation: CASSVAGYGQPQHF.

This chain links TRBV18 with TRBJ1-3; possibly TRBD1 for D (5 bases). The CDR3 sequence is 15 residues long. V lost 3 bases and J 6 bases, leaving 15 bases between the germline ends. Germline V CDR1 and CDR2: KGHSH, LQKENI. This CDR3 is CASSPLRDSKNTIYF. In DNA, the CDR3 is TGTGCCAGCTCACCGCTTCGGGACTCAAAAAACACCATATATTTT.

The chain joins TRBV7-2 to TRBJ1-4, with D possibly TRBD1 on 6 matching bases. Germline V gene data show CDR1 as SGHTA and CDR2 as FQGNSA. The ends were cut back, 1 base at V and 3 bases at J, with 12 bases in the middle. The CDR3 sequence is 16 residues long. CDR3 region: CASSLVPGQPNEKLFF. CDR3 bases: TGTGCCAGCAGCTTAGTCCCGGGACAACCTAATGAAAAACTGTTTTTT.

This chain links TRBV1 with TRBJ1-1; the D call of TRBD1 is as the table states it, not checked on the DNA. TRBV1 is a pseudogene segment. The CDR3 covers 16 residues. The CDR3 region has the DNA TGCACCAGCAGCCAACCCCTCGGACAGGGGAACACTGAAGCTTTCTTT. It encodes CTSSQPLGQGNTEAFF.

The chain combines TRBV14 with TRBJ2-7, with 14 nucleotides matching TRBD2. Per germline, CDR1 SGHDN and CDR2 FVKESK. The CDR3 covers 16 residues. J lost 5 bases, V lost 2 bases, and 5 bases had no gene match. As DNA, the CDR3 is TGTGCCAGCAGCCAACTAGGGACTAGCGGGAGCCACGAGCAGTACTTC. This translates into CASSQLGTSGSHEQYF.